These 13 T cell receptor beta chains were all obtained from the same sample, sequenced in a study of long-term antiretroviral therapy in people with HIV. At survey level, the immunoSEQ assay was run in its v3.0 version. Assay used: immunoSEQ multiplex PCR; TCRdb lists only in-frame clones, some missing. The sample consists of some 29,000 clones, around 90% of them appearing once. The sample was unsorted PBMCs, taken 3.2 years before starting antiretroviral therapy. The receptors here all came from a man aged 50 to 59 with HIV.

In its sample, this clone was seen a few times. The rearrangement links TRBV2 to TRBJ1-6, with D unclear. CDR3 size: 15 residues. Germline lookup yields CDR1 SNHLY and CDR2 FYNNEI. V was cut by 7 bases and J by 9 bases, with 19 bases left in between. Here the CDR3 reads CASKEQSNRGSPLHF. Here the CDR3 DNA reads TGTGCCAGCAAAGAACAGAGCAACCGTGGTTCACCCCTCCACTTT.

The chain is built from TRBV19 and TRBJ1-3, with a possible D match to TRBD1 (5 bases). Trimming removed 3 bases at V and 6 bases at J, with 12 bases between. Germline V CDR1 and CDR2: LNHDA, SQIVND (reference sequence). The CDR3 is made up of 14 amino acids. The CDR3 nucleotides are TGTGCCAGTAGTATTTGGAAAGGGGAAAACACCATATATTTT. It codes for CASSIWKGENTIYF.

The rearrangement links TRBV28 to TRBJ2-5, with a weak D call TRBD1 (7 bases). V lost 3 bases to trimming and J lost 4 bases, with 9 bases between them. This CDR3 has 13 residues. The germline gives CDR1 MDHEN, CDR2 SYDVKM. The CDR3 is CASSFRGAETQYF. The CDR3, as DNA: TGTGCCAGCAGTTTCAGGGGGGCAGAGACCCAGTACTTC.

The chain has TRBV5-1 and TRBJ2-1; TRBD2 matches at 12 bases. This CDR3 region has 16 residues. Germline CDR1 reads SGHRS; CDR2 reads YFSETQ. V dropped 4 bases and J dropped 5; count of bases not matched to a gene: 7. CDR3 protein: CASSPPRLAGDNEQFF. DNA of the CDR3: TGCGCCAGCAGCCCACCTCGACTAGCGGGAGACAATGAGCAGTTCTTC.

This chain connects TRBV11-2 to TRBJ1-2; D might be TRBD1 (5 bases). The CDR3 has 15 amino acids. Per germline, CDR1 SGHAT and CDR2 FQNNGV. The germline V and J ends were trimmed by 0 bases and 4 bases, with 12 bases remaining between them. The CDR3 loop reads CASSLDQGFGYGYTF. In nucleotides, the CDR3 is TGTGCCAGCAGCTTAGATCAGGGTTTTGGCTATGGCTACACCTTC.

The CDR3 DNA follows: TGTGCCAGCAGTTTACCTCAGGGAGTAAATTCACCCCTCCACTTT. Translation: CASSLPQGVNSPLHF. The V and J genes are TRBV28 and TRBJ1-6; possibly TRBD1 for D (5 bases). This CDR3 is built from 15 residues. Germline lookup yields CDR1 MDHEN and CDR2 SYDVKM. The germline V and J ends were trimmed by 2 bases and 7 bases, with 12 bases remaining between them.

The genes are TRBV28 and TRBJ2-7; 8 bases line up with TRBD1. The V gene's germline CDR1 is MDHEN and CDR2 SYDVKM. The CDR3 loop spans 16 amino acids. V was pared by 6 bases and J by 0 bases, with 10 bases of the junction left unmatched. The chain's CDR3 is CASSSMDRASSYEQYF. In DNA form, the CDR3 reads TGTGCCAGCAGCTCCATGGACAGGGCCAGCTCCTACGAGCAGTACTTC.

This chain links TRBV10-3 with TRBJ2-7; TRBD2 aligns across 8 bases. This CDR3 region has 14 residues. V was pared by 3 bases and J by 2 bases, with 3 bases of the junction left unmatched. Germline V gives CDR1 ENHRY, CDR2 SYGVKD. The CDR3 region has the DNA TGTGCCATCAGTGATAGCGGGGCACCCTACGAGCAGTACTTC. This translates into CAISDSGAPYEQYF.

CDR3 in amino acids: CASSASTGSAYGYTF. CDR3 DNA: TGTGCCAGCAGCGCCAGTACAGGGTCAGCCTATGGCTACACCTTC. The J gene is TRBJ1-2, the V gene TRBV9, with TRBD1 as a possible D gene (6 bases). V lost 3 bases, J lost 4 bases, and 16 bases lay in between. From germline, CDR1 is SGDLS and CDR2 YYNGEE. The CDR3 covers 15 residues.

This clone was seen only a few times. J is TRBJ2-3 and V is TRBV6-4, with D hard to call. With 1 base removed from V and 2 bases from J, the gap between germline ends came to 13 bases. From germline, CDR1 is MRHNA and CDR2 SNTAGT. This CDR3 comprises 16 residues. As DNA, the CDR3 is TGTGCCAGCAGTGACTGGCTCGGAGATCCCACAGATACGCAGTATTTT. Protein product: CASSDWLGDPTDTQYF.

This clone came up once. The V call is TRBV6-6, the J call TRBJ2-3; D possibly corresponds to TRBD2 (5 bases). Germline V gives CDR1 MNHNY, CDR2 SVGAGI (reference sequence). The CDR3 length is 14 residues. V lost 2 bases and J 3 bases, leaving 9 bases between the germline ends. The CDR3 is CASSYRRETDTQYF. CDR3 bases: TGTGCCAGCAGTTACCGTCGGGAAACAGATACGCAGTATTTT.

The chain has TRBV12-5 and TRBJ2-1, with D tentatively TRBD1 or TRBD2 (7 bases each). Germline V gene lookup returns CDR1 LGHNT and CDR2 FRNRAP. CDR3 length: 12 residues. The ends were cut back, 0 bases at V and 14 bases at J, with 11 bases in the middle. The CDR3 DNA follows: TGTGCTAGTGGTTTGGTACAGGGGAGGGAGTTCTTC. The encoded protein is CASGLVQGREFF. Drawing the rest from reference TRBV12-5 and TRBJ2-1, the complete variable domain is DARVTQTPRHKVTEMGQEVTMRCQPILGHNTVFWYRQTMMQGLELLAYFRNRAPLDDSGMPKDRFSAEMPDATLATLKIQPSEPRDSAVYFCASGLVQGREFFGPGTRLTVL.

By its share, this clone is large (0.1 to 1%). The chain is built from TRBV6-6 and TRBJ1-2, with TRBD1 matching over 8 bases. The CDR3 is 13 residues long. The V gene's germline CDR1 is MNHNY and CDR2 SVGAGI (reference sequence). Trimming at V came to 5 bases and at J to 8 bases, leaving 7 bases not matched to a gene. The CDR3 loop reads CASSMDRAYGYTF. The CDR3 nucleotides are TGTGCCAGCAGTATGGACAGGGCCTACGGCTACACCTTC.